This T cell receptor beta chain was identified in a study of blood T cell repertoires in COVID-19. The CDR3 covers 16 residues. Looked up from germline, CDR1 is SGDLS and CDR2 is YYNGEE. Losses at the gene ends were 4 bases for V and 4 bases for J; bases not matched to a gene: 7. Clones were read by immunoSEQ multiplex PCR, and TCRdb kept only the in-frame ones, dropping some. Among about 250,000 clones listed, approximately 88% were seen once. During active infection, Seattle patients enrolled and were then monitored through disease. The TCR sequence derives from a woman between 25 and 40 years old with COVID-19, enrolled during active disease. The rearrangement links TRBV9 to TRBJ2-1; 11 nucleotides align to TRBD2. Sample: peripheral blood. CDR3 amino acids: CASSLRLAGLYNEQFF. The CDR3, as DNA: TGTGCCAGCAGCTTGCGACTAGCGGGGCTATACAATGAGCAGTTCTTC.